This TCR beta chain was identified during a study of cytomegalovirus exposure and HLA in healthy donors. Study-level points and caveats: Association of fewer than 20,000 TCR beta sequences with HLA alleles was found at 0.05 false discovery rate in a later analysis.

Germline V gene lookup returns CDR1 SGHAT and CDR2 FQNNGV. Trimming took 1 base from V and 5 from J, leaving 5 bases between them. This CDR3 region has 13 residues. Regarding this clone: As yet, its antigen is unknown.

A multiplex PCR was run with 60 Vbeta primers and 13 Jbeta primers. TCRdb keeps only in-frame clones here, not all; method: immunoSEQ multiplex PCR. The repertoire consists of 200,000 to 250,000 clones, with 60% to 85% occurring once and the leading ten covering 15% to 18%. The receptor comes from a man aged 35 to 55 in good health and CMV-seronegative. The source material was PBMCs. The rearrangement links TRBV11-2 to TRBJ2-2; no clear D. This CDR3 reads CASSLVRTGELFF. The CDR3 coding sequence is TGTGCCAGCAGCTTAGTTCGGACCGGGGAGCTGTTTTTT.